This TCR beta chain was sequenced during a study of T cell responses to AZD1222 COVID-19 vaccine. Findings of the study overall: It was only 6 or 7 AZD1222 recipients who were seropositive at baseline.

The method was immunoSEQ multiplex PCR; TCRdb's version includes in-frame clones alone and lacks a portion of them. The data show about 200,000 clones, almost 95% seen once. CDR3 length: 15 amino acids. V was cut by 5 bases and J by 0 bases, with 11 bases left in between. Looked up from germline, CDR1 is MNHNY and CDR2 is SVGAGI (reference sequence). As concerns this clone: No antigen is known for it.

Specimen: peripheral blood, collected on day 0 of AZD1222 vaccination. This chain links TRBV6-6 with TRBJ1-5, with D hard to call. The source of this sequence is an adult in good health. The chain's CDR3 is CASSLDGHSNQPQHF. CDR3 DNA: TGTGCCAGCAGTCTGGACGGTCATAGCAATCAGCCCCAGCATTTT.